This TCR beta chain was recorded in a study of cytomegalovirus exposure and HLA in healthy donors. Primers: 60 Vbeta forward and 13 Jbeta reverse. Sequenced by immunoSEQ multiplex PCR; TCRdb stores in-frame clones only, minus some. The sample contains about 200,000 clones, approximately 79% of which appear only once. Study-wide findings and caveats: In vitro assays verified that a few CMV-associated chains recognized CMV antigens specifically.

The sample holds a few counts of this clone. Its antigen is unidentified. Germline CDR1 and CDR2: LNHNV and YYDKDF (reference sequence). The junction had 5 bases not matched to a gene; V was cut back by 7 bases and J by 0 bases. The CDR3 runs 15 residues. Sample: PBMCs. The sequence was collected from a man between 50 and 59 years old in good health and CMV-seronegative. This chain joins TRBV15 and TRBJ2-1; 8 bases agree with TRBD2. For the CDR3, the DNA is TGTGCCACCACGGCGGGGGGAAGCTCCTACAATGAGCAGTTCTTC. Its protein product is CATTAGGSSYNEQFF.